Listed below are T cell receptor beta chains from one sample, sequenced in a study of post-analysis software for immune sequencing data. TCRdb fed the PCR reads into MiXCR, producing one record per CDR3 protein. The sample consists of around 260,000 distinct CDR3 sequences, 35% to 40% of them appearing once. Sequencing was done on a sample of blood. The receptor source for this set is a girl under 18 with multiple sclerosis. Each CDR3 is given with its conserved first and last residue. A D gene is named only where the DNA matches it firmly. Size tells how often a clone was seen (once, few, many) or the class of an expanded clone, and some rows leave it out.

d_gene: TRBD2
abundance: few
j_gene: TRBJ2-5
v_gene: TRBV20-1
len: 13
CDR3aa: CSGAGGPRETQYF
CDR3nt: TGCAGTGGAGCGGGAGGGCCTCGGGAGACCCAGTACTTC

d_gene: .
abundance: few
j_gene: TRBJ2-1
v_gene: TRBV12-3/TRBV12-4
len: 13
CDR3aa: CASRRLGLNEQFF
CDR3nt: TGTGCCAGCCGAAGGTTGGGTCTCAACGAGCAGTTCTTC

d_gene: .
abundance: few
j_gene: TRBJ2-1
v_gene: TRBV14
len: 13
CDR3aa: CASSQDLDLEQFF
CDR3nt: TGTGCCAGCAGCCAAGATCTCGACCTTGAGCAGTTCTTC

d_gene: .
abundance: .
j_gene: TRBJ1-6
v_gene: TRBV20-1
len: 12
CDR3aa: CSARVDPTLLHF
CDR3nt: TGCAGTGCTAGAGTGGACCCAACGCTTCTCCACTTT

d_gene: .
abundance: .
j_gene: TRBJ1-5
v_gene: TRBV19
len: 15
CDR3aa: CASSPTAYSNQPQHF
CDR3nt: TGTGCCAGTAGCCCGACTGCCTATAGCAATCAGCCCCAGCATTTT

d_gene: TRBD2
abundance: .
j_gene: TRBJ2-1
v_gene: TRBV10-3
len: 14
CDR3aa: CAISGGSSYNEQFF
CDR3nt: TGTGCCATCAGCGGGGGGTCATCCTACAATGAGCAGTTCTTC

d_gene: .
abundance: .
j_gene: TRBJ2-3
v_gene: TRBV3-1
len: 15
CDR3aa: CASSRNQGDQDTQYF
CDR3nt: TGTGCCAGCAGCCGCAATCAGGGTGATCAAGATACGCAGTATTTT

d_gene: TRBD2
abundance: many
j_gene: TRBJ2-5
v_gene: TRBV7-2
len: 15
CDR3aa: CASSSYSGTPRVEYF
CDR3nt: TGTGCCAGCAGCTCCTATAGCGGGACCCCAAGAGTTGAGTACTTC

d_gene: .
abundance: .
j_gene: TRBJ1-1
v_gene: TRBV7-2
len: 13
CDR3aa: CASGKGVAAEAFF
CDR3nt: TGTGCCAGCGGAAAGGGGGTAGCGGCTGAAGCTTTCTTT

d_gene: TRBD2
abundance: many
j_gene: TRBJ2-1
v_gene: TRBV15
len: 18
CDR3aa: CATSRDPLRWGSGDEQFF
CDR3nt: TGTGCCACCAGCAGAGACCCCCTCCGTTGGGGGAGCGGGGATGAGCAGTTCTTC